This entry features one T cell receptor (beta chain) sequence. The CDR3 contains 10 residues. The V gene lost 10 bases and the J gene lost 6 bases, with 9 bases spanning the gap. Germline CDR1 MNHNS, CDR2 SASEGT. The data belong to a study of shared clonotypes between healthy human individuals. On the study more broadly: Two women and a few men aged 18 to 49 served as donors.

Several immunoSEQ 96-well plates shared each subset's DNA, each plate a replicate. It was on ten immunoSEQ deep assay plates that unsorted PBMC DNA was sequenced. Original processing methods: Sequence data from immunoSEQ were junction-only and lacked quality scores; consequently, filtering differed. The method was immunoSEQ multiplex PCR; TCRdb's version includes in-frame clones alone and lacks a portion of them. V and J calls and clone size are copied from that table; D and trimming were computed from the DNA. The table shows some 470,000 clones, with approximately 80% occurring only once. The rearrangement uses TRBV6-1 and TRBJ1-2; D is unclear. This sequence originates from a woman between 35 and 50 years old in good health. Some clones in this sample may be carry-over from other donors' samples. The sample comprised PBMCs. CDR3 amino acids: CATGRHGYTF. The CDR3 region has the DNA TGTGCCACCGGTAGGCATGGCTACACCTTC.